The present TCR beta chain was sequenced within a study of shared clonotypes between healthy human individuals. Assay used: immunoSEQ multiplex PCR; TCRdb lists only in-frame clones, some missing. The sample yields a few million clones, approximately 95% seen once. The CDR3 totals 16 residues. Per the germline V gene, CDR1 is SGHTA and CDR2 is FQGNSA. Unmatched junction bases numbered 7, after V lost 2 bases and J lost 2 bases. As for this clone: Its matching antigen is unknown.

Donors were healthy HIV-negative adults without recent acute infections or vaccinations. In the CD4+ fraction, cells were divided into CD45RA+ naive and CD45RA-negative memory subsets. Study-wide results and caveats: Around 5.3% of naive CD4 clonotypes were shared across a few donors. Rarefaction showed that sequencing of sorted subsets was incomplete (despite large depth).

The chain carries TRBV7-2 and TRBJ2-5; TRBD1 matches 8 bases. The sample comprised naive CD4+ T cells sorted from blood. Subset specified: CD45RA+ positively selected. The TCR comes from a man between 18 and 35 years old in good health. Written as DNA, the CDR3 is TGTGCCAGCAGCTTACCCTGGGACAGGCCACAAGAGACCCAGTACTTC. Its translation is CASSLPWDRPQETQYF.